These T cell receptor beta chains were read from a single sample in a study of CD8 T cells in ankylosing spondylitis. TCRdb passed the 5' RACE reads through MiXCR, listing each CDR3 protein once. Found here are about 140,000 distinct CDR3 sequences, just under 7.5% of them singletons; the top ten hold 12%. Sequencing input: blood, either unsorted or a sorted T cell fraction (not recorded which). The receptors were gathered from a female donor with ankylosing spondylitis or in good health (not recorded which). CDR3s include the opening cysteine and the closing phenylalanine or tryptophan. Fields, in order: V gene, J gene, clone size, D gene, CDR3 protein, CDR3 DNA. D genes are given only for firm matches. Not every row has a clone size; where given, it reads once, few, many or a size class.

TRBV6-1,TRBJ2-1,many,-,CASSPRDHHNEQFF,TGTGCCAGCAGTCCTCGGGACCACCACAATGAGCAGTTCTTC
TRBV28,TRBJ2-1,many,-,CASSLRSLGQFF,TGTGCCAGCAGCCTTCGGTCGCTGGGGCAGTTCTTC
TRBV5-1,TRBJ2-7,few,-,CASSLATATYEQYF,TGCGCCAGCAGCTTGGCTACAGCAACCTACGAGCAGTACTTC
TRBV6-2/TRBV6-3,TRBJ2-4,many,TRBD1,CATSLRPGQGFVIQYF,TGTGCCACAAGCCTTCGCCCGGGACAGGGGTTTGTCATTCAGTACTTC
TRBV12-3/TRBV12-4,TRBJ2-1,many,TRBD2,CASSLLAGGLGEQFF,TGTGCCAGCAGTTTATTAGCGGGGGGGCTCGGTGAGCAGTTCTTC
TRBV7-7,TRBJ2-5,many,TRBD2,CASSEINSGGETQYF,TGTGCTAGCTCTGAGATCAATAGCGGGGGTGAGACCCAGTACTTC
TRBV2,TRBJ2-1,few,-,CASSEDGGAVARQFF,TGTGCCAGCAGTGAGGACGGCGGGGCTGTCGCTCGGCAGTTCTTC
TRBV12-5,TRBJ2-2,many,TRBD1,CASGLVGGQGRRDNTGELFF,TGTGCTAGTGGTTTGGTGGGGGGACAGGGGAGACGGGACAACACCGGGGAGCTGTTTTTT
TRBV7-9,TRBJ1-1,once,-,CASSPTPTGNTEAFF,TGTGCCAGCAGCCCAACCCCCACGGGAAACACTGAAGCTTTCTTT
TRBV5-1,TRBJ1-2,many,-,CASRMEGSGYTF,TGCGCCAGCAGAATGGAGGGGAGCGGCTACACCTTC
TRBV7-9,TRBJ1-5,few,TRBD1,CASSSGQGMSNQPQHF,TGTGCCAGCAGCTCGGGACAGGGGATGAGCAATCAGCCCCAGCATTTT
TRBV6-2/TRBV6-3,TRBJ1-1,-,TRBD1,CASGGDRAAEAFF,TGTGCCAGCGGGGGGGACAGGGCGGCTGAAGCTTTCTTT
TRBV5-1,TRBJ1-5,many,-,CASSLCRVGTFLPGTHSNQPQHF,TGCGCCAGCAGCTTGTGCCGGGTAGGGACCTTCTTACCAGGGACCCATAGCAATCAGCCCCAGCATTTT
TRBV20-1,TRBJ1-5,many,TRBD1,CSATRQGMKPQHF,TGCAGTGCTACCAGACAGGGTATGAAACCCCAGCATTTT
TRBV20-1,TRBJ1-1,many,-,CSASNRENTEAFF,TGCAGTGCTAGTAACCGGGAAAACACTGAAGCTTTCTTT
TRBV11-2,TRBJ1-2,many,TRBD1,CASSASTGAFYGYTF,TGTGCCAGCAGTGCTTCGACAGGGGCCTTCTATGGCTACACCTTC
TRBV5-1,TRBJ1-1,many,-,CASSAFRDGGRVNTEAFF,TGCGCCAGCAGCGCCTTCCGAGACGGGGGGCGGGTGAACACTGAAGCTTTCTTT
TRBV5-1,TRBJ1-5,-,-,CASSFNGTNRPQHF,TGCGCCAGCAGCTTCAACGGCACCAATCGGCCCCAGCATTTT
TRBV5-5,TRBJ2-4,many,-,CASSLAENIQYF,TGTGCCAGCAGCTTGGCAGAAAACATTCAGTACTTC
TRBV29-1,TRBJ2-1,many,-,CSVHPTSLGQFF,TGCAGCGTCCACCCTACTAGCTTAGGGCAGTTCTTC
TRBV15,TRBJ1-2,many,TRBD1,CATSRGDRGSRGYTF,TGTGCCACCAGCAGAGGGGACAGGGGTTCGCGGGGCTACACCTTC
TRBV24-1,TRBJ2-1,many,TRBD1,CATQGAGHEQFF,TGTGCCACACAGGGGGCAGGTCATGAGCAGTTCTTC
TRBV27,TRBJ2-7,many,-,CASSGLNTYEQYF,TGTGCCAGCAGTGGACTGAACACCTACGAGCAGTACTTC
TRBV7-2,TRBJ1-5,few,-,CASSSASGHQPQHF,TGTGCCAGCAGCTCCGCCTCCGGGCATCAGCCCCAGCATTTT
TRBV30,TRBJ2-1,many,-,CAWRTDSLSKQFF,TGTGCCTGGAGGACGGACAGCCTGAGCAAGCAGTTCTTC
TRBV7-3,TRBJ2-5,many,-,CASSRGADETQYF,TGTGCCAGCAGCCGAGGTGCAGACGAGACCCAGTACTTC
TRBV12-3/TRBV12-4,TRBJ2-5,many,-,CASSLGEETQYF,TGTGCCAGCAGTTTGGGGGAGGAGACCCAGTACTTC
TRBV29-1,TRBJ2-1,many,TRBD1,CSVVVTGFNEQFF,TGCAGCGTTGTGGTGACAGGGTTCAATGAGCAGTTCTTC
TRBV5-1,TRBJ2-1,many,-,CASSLVEGSNEQFF,TGCGCCAGCAGCTTGGTGGAAGGTAGCAATGAGCAGTTCTTC
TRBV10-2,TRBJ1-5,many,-,CASMGGESQPQHF,TGCGCCAGCATGGGGGGGGAGAGTCAGCCCCAGCATTTT
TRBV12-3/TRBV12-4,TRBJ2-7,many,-,CASSLFAPASSYEQYF,TGTGCCAGCAGTTTATTTGCGCCAGCGAGCTCCTACGAGCAGTACTTC
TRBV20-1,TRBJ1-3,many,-,CSARDTGLATIYF,TGCAGTGCTAGAGATACAGGGCTGGCCACCATATATTTT
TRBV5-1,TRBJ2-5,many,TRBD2,CASSPGLAGGRETQYF,TGCGCCAGCAGCCCCGGACTAGCGGGGGGCCGGGAGACCCAGTACTTC
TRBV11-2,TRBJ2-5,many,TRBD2,CASSPVGIAGVETQYF,TGTGCCAGCAGCCCAGTGGGAATAGCGGGGGTGGAGACCCAGTACTTC
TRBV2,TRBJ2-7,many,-,CASTPGVFSYEQYF,TGTGCCAGCACCCCGGGGGTCTTCTCCTACGAGCAGTACTTC
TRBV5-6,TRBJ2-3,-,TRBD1,CASFRDRGSDTQYF,TGTGCCAGCTTCCGGGACAGGGGATCAGATACGCAGTATTTT
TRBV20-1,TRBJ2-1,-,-,CSARDLDSVVPYNEQFF,TGCAGTGCTAGAGATCTGGACTCCGTAGTCCCCTACAATGAGCAGTTCTTC
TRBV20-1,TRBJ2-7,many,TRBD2,CSATRVAGRGEQYF,TGCAGTGCTACCCGAGTAGCGGGGCGGGGCGAGCAGTACTTC
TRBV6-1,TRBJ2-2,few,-,CASRSGMVNTGELFF,TGTGCCAGCAGGTCGGGCATGGTGAACACCGGGGAGCTGTTTTTT
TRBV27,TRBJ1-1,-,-,CASSFRTRAGRTEAFF,TGTGCCAGCAGTTTTCGAACTCGGGCAGGCCGAACTGAAGCTTTCTTT
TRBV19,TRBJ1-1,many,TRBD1,CASSIQGAVNTEAFF,TGTGCCAGTAGTATACAGGGGGCAGTGAACACTGAAGCTTTCTTT
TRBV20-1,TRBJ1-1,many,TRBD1,CSAGGQMTEAFF,TGCAGTGCAGGGGGACAGATGACTGAAGCTTTCTTT
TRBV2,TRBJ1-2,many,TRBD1,CASRWTGGQNYGYTF,TGTGCCAGCAGGTGGACAGGGGGCCAAAACTATGGCTACACCTTC
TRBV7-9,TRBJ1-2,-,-,CASSLVGDDYTF,TGTGCCAGCAGCTTAGTTGGGGACGACTACACCTTC
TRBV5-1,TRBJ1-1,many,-,CASSLLTVREEAFF,TGCGCCAGCAGCTTGTTGACAGTACGGGAGGAAGCTTTCTTT
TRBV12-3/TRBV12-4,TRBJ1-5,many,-,CASSLTADQPQHF,TGTGCCAGCAGTTTGACGGCGGATCAGCCCCAGCATTTT
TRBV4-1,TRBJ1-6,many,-,CASSREGSSYNSPLHF,TGCGCCAGCAGCCGCGAAGGAAGCTCCTATAATTCACCCCTCCACTTT
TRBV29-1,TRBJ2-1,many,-,CSVEEDYVDEQFF,TGCAGCGTTGAAGAGGACTACGTAGATGAGCAGTTCTTC
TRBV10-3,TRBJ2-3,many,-,CAISGGVGTDTQYF,TGTGCCATCAGTGGCGGGGTCGGCACAGATACGCAGTATTTT
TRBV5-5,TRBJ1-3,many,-,CASSIPDTGHSGNTIYF,TGTGCCAGCAGCATTCCGGACACCGGACACTCTGGAAACACCATATATTTT
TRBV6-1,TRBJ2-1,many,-,CASRDTSLSEQFF,TGTGCCAGCCGGGACACCAGCCTGAGTGAGCAGTTCTTC
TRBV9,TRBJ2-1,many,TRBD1,CASSKTGGEVGEQFF,TGTGCCAGCAGCAAGACAGGGGGAGAGGTTGGCGAGCAGTTCTTC
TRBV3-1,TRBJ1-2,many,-,CASSPLGPTGYGYTF,TGTGCCAGCAGCCCTCTGGGACCGACTGGATATGGCTACACCTTC
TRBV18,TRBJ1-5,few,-,CASSPGPDSNQPQHF,TGTGCCAGCTCCCCCGGCCCAGATAGCAATCAGCCCCAGCATTTT
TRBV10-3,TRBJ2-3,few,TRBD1,CAIGYGTGGTDTQYF,TGTGCCATCGGTTACGGGACAGGGGGCACAGATACGCAGTATTTT
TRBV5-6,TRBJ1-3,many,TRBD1,CASSLDGTGGSGNTIYF,TGTGCCAGCAGCTTGGACGGGACAGGAGGGTCTGGAAACACCATATATTTT